This entry is about one T cell receptor beta chain. What it binds is not known. One junction end does not reproduce the germline sequence, and a read error may be involved. This sample was taken from a study of tumor and adjacent non-tumor tissue in lung cancer. For the study at large: Approximately 4 million productive TCRbeta reads were obtained per sample on average. Study results and limitations: Higher tumor TCR diversity was associated with shorter survival.

This sample's RNA came from whole unsorted tissue. TCRbeta libraries were built with three rounds of nested PCR, modified from ARM-PCR. TCRdb re-called the multiplex PCR reads through MiXCR, storing one row per CDR3 protein. In the table there are about 80,000 distinct CDR3 sequences, approximately 72% of which are singletons. The TCR originated in a woman aged 40 to 50 with non-small cell lung cancer. The specimen sequenced was lung tumor tissue.

The CDR3 reads CAGRLGQGVDTQYF. In DNA form, the CDR3 reads TGTGCCGGCAGATTGGGACAGGGGGTCGATACGCAGTATTTT. This rearrangement joins TRBV5-4 to TRBJ2-3; 11 bases map to TRBD1. The CDR3 spans 14 residues. Germline V lookup: CDR1 SGHNT, CDR2 YYREEE (reference sequence).